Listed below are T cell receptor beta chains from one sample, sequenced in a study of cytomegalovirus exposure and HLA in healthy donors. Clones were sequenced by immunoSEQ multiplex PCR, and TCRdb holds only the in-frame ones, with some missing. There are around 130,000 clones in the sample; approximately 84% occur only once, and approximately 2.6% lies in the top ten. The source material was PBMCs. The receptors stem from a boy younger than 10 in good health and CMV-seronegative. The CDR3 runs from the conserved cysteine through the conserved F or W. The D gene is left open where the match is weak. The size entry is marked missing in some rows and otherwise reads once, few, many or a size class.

CDR3 protein: CAIRGGLAGPSGDEQFF
CDR3 DNA: TGTGCCATCCGGGGGGGACTAGCGGGACCCTCGGGGGATGAGCAGTTCTTC
J gene: TRBJ2-1
D gene: TRBD2
V gene: TRBV10-3
clone size: .

CDR3 protein: CASSLGSSSYNEQFF
CDR3 DNA: TGTGCCAGCAGCTTAGGCTCAAGCTCCTACAATGAGCAGTTCTTC
J gene: TRBJ2-1
D gene: .
V gene: TRBV7-3
clone size: once

CDR3 protein: CASSSGGQNIQYF
CDR3 DNA: TGTGCCAGCAGCAGCGGGGGTCAAAACATTCAGTACTTC
J gene: TRBJ2-4
D gene: TRBD2
V gene: TRBV7-9
clone size: .

CDR3 protein: CAWSRGSGELFF
CDR3 DNA: TGTGCCTGGAGTAGAGGGTCCGGGGAGCTGTTTTTT
J gene: TRBJ2-2
D gene: .
V gene: TRBV30
clone size: .

CDR3 protein: CASSVGGGTYEQYF
CDR3 DNA: TGTGCCAGCAGCGTAGGGGGAGGCACCTACGAGCAGTACTTC
J gene: TRBJ2-7
D gene: .
V gene: TRBV9
clone size: .

CDR3 protein: CASTPQASGENEQFF
CDR3 DNA: TGTGCCAGCACCCCCCAAGCAAGCGGGGAAAATGAGCAGTTCTTC
J gene: TRBJ2-1
D gene: TRBD2
V gene: TRBV27
clone size: once

CDR3 protein: CASIRGPNTEAFF
CDR3 DNA: TGTGCCAGCATACGTGGCCCGAACACTGAAGCTTTCTTT
J gene: TRBJ1-1
D gene: .
V gene: TRBV2
clone size: .

CDR3 protein: CASSEARTGSTEAFF
CDR3 DNA: TGTGCCAGCAGTGAAGCCCGGACTGGAAGCACTGAAGCTTTCTTT
J gene: TRBJ1-1
D gene: .
V gene: TRBV2
clone size: .

CDR3 protein: CASRRTSGSADTQYF
CDR3 DNA: TGTGCCAGCAGGAGGACTAGCGGGAGCGCAGATACGCAGTATTTT
J gene: TRBJ2-3
D gene: TRBD2
V gene: TRBV6-1
clone size: .

CDR3 protein: CASSLATGSPTEAFF
CDR3 DNA: TGTGCCAGCAGCTTGGCGACAGGGAGTCCCACTGAAGCTTTCTTT
J gene: TRBJ1-1
D gene: TRBD1
V gene: TRBV5-6
clone size: .

CDR3 protein: CASSFRGEAFF
CDR3 DNA: TGTGCCAGCAGCTTCCGGGGAGAAGCTTTCTTT
J gene: TRBJ1-1
D gene: .
V gene: TRBV7-6
clone size: .

CDR3 protein: CASSFGTGGKEETQYF
CDR3 DNA: TGTGCCAGCAGCTTCGGGACAGGGGGCAAAGAAGAGACCCAGTACTTC
J gene: TRBJ2-5
D gene: TRBD1
V gene: TRBV7-6
clone size: .

CDR3 protein: CASSLARGLGQPQHF
CDR3 DNA: TGTGCCAGCAGCTTGGCTAGGGGGCTCGGTCAGCCCCAGCATTTT
J gene: TRBJ1-5
D gene: TRBD1
V gene: TRBV5-8
clone size: .

CDR3 protein: CASSRDRVTGELFF
CDR3 DNA: TGTGCCAGCAGTAGGGACAGGGTAACCGGGGAGCTGTTTTTT
J gene: TRBJ2-2
D gene: TRBD1
V gene: TRBV7-8
clone size: .

CDR3 protein: CASTDSLVGGYTF
CDR3 DNA: TGTGCCAGCACGGACTCACTTGTGGGTGGCTACACCTTC
J gene: TRBJ1-2
D gene: .
V gene: TRBV6-5
clone size: .

CDR3 protein: CASSVRDRATDTQYF
CDR3 DNA: TGTGCCAGCAGTGTTCGGGACAGGGCCACAGATACGCAGTATTTT
J gene: TRBJ2-3
D gene: TRBD1
V gene: TRBV6-4
clone size: .

CDR3 protein: CASSPEGVNGYTF
CDR3 DNA: TGTGCCAGCAGCCCTGAGGGGGTTAATGGCTACACCTTC
J gene: TRBJ1-2
D gene: .
V gene: TRBV5-5
clone size: .

CDR3 protein: CASSQDYGYTF
CDR3 DNA: TGTGCCAGCAGTCAGGACTATGGCTACACCTTC
J gene: TRBJ1-2
D gene: .
V gene: TRBV2
clone size: .

CDR3 protein: CASSTYKGVWTEAFF
CDR3 DNA: TGTGCCAGCAGTACCTATAAGGGGGTTTGGACTGAAGCTTTCTTT
J gene: TRBJ1-1
D gene: .
V gene: TRBV7-9
clone size: .

CDR3 protein: CATLGDSYGYTF
CDR3 DNA: TGTGCCACCCTTGGGGACTCCTATGGCTACACCTTC
J gene: TRBJ1-2
D gene: .
V gene: TRBV2
clone size: .

CDR3 protein: CAWRGTAGAFF
CDR3 DNA: TGTGCCTGGAGGGGGACGGCGGGGGCTTTCTTT
J gene: TRBJ1-1
D gene: .
V gene: TRBV30
clone size: .

CDR3 protein: CASSPQQGQSSNTEAFF
CDR3 DNA: TGTGCCAGCTCACCACAGCAGGGACAGTCCTCCAACACTGAAGCTTTCTTT
J gene: TRBJ1-1
D gene: TRBD1
V gene: TRBV18
clone size: .

CDR3 protein: CASSWARVSYNEQFF
CDR3 DNA: TGTGCCAGCAGCTGGGCCCGAGTCTCCTACAATGAGCAGTTCTTC
J gene: TRBJ2-1
D gene: .
V gene: TRBV7-3
clone size: .

CDR3 protein: CASSRESAKNIQYF
CDR3 DNA: TGTGCCAGCAGTAGGGAGAGTGCCAAAAACATTCAGTACTTC
J gene: TRBJ2-4
D gene: .
V gene: TRBV2
clone size: few

CDR3 protein: CASSVGQNYGYTF
CDR3 DNA: TGCGCCAGCAGTGTTGGGCAGAACTATGGCTACACCTTC
J gene: TRBJ1-2
D gene: .
V gene: TRBV10-2
clone size: once

CDR3 protein: CASSLPDRVDGYTF
CDR3 DNA: TGTGCCAGCAGCCTCCCGGACAGGGTCGATGGCTACACCTTC
J gene: TRBJ1-2
D gene: TRBD1
V gene: TRBV7-4
clone size: .

CDR3 protein: CASSEGTSGSNEQFF
CDR3 DNA: TGTGCCAGCAGCGAAGGGACTAGCGGGAGCAATGAGCAGTTCTTC
J gene: TRBJ2-1
D gene: TRBD2
V gene: TRBV7-6
clone size: .

CDR3 protein: CASSPTGGNEQFF
CDR3 DNA: TGTGCCAGCAGCCCCACCGGGGGCAATGAGCAGTTCTTC
J gene: TRBJ2-1
D gene: .
V gene: TRBV6-6
clone size: .

CDR3 protein: CAWSVGGGSYNEQFF
CDR3 DNA: TGTGCCTGGAGTGTCGGCGGGGGTTCCTACAATGAGCAGTTCTTC
J gene: TRBJ2-1
D gene: TRBD2
V gene: TRBV30
clone size: few

CDR3 protein: CASSSPGQESTGELFF
CDR3 DNA: TGTGCCAGCAGTTCCCCGGGACAGGAGTCCACCGGGGAGCTGTTTTTT
J gene: TRBJ2-2
D gene: TRBD1
V gene: TRBV6-7
clone size: .

CDR3 protein: CAWSVLTSGRNEQFF
CDR3 DNA: TGTGCCTGGAGTGTACTGACTAGCGGGAGGAATGAGCAGTTCTTC
J gene: TRBJ2-1
D gene: TRBD2
V gene: TRBV30
clone size: .

CDR3 protein: CASSMDSYNYGYTF
CDR3 DNA: TGTGCCAGTAGTATGGACAGCTATAACTATGGCTACACCTTC
J gene: TRBJ1-2
D gene: .
V gene: TRBV19
clone size: .

CDR3 protein: CASSARTGRGELFF
CDR3 DNA: TGTGCCAGCAGCGCACGGACAGGCCGGGGGGAGCTGTTTTTT
J gene: TRBJ2-2
D gene: TRBD1
V gene: TRBV9
clone size: .

CDR3 protein: CASHVTGDNSPLHF
CDR3 DNA: TGTGCCAGCCACGTAACAGGGGATAATTCACCCCTCCACTTT
J gene: TRBJ1-6
D gene: TRBD1
V gene: TRBV7-2
clone size: .

CDR3 protein: CASSLGGLNEQFF
CDR3 DNA: TGTGCCAGCAGTTTAGGAGGTCTCAATGAGCAGTTCTTC
J gene: TRBJ2-1
D gene: .
V gene: TRBV27
clone size: .

CDR3 protein: CSVSPTSGGALNEQFF
CDR3 DNA: TGCAGCGTCTCCCCGACTAGCGGGGGGGCCTTGAATGAGCAGTTCTTC
J gene: TRBJ2-1
D gene: TRBD2
V gene: TRBV29-1
clone size: once

CDR3 protein: CASSQDEAGGTDTQYF
CDR3 DNA: TGTGCCAGCAGCCAAGACGAGGCGGGGGGCACAGATACGCAGTATTTT
J gene: TRBJ2-3
D gene: TRBD2
V gene: TRBV4-2
clone size: .

CDR3 protein: CASSPGEAYGYTF
CDR3 DNA: TGCGCCAGCAGCCCTGGAGAAGCCTATGGCTACACCTTC
J gene: TRBJ1-2
D gene: .
V gene: TRBV5-1
clone size: once

CDR3 protein: CASSQGTDLSNQPQHF
CDR3 DNA: TGCGCCAGCAGCCAAGGGACAGACCTTAGCAATCAGCCCCAGCATTTT
J gene: TRBJ1-5
D gene: .
V gene: TRBV4-1
clone size: .

CDR3 protein: CASSQVAGMERVMEQFF
CDR3 DNA: TGCGCCAGCAGCCAAGTGGCAGGGATGGAGAGAGTAATGGAGCAGTTCTTC
J gene: TRBJ2-1
D gene: .
V gene: TRBV4-1
clone size: .

CDR3 protein: CASSSDRVNTEAFF
CDR3 DNA: TGTGCCAGCAGCTCTGACAGGGTGAACACTGAAGCTTTCTTT
J gene: TRBJ1-1
D gene: TRBD1
V gene: TRBV11-2
clone size: .

CDR3 protein: CAISEGGGRMTLHF
CDR3 DNA: TGTGCCATCAGTGAGGGGGGAGGGCGCATGACCCTCCACTTT
J gene: TRBJ1-6
D gene: .
V gene: TRBV10-3
clone size: .

CDR3 protein: CSVLKRAEAFF
CDR3 DNA: TGCAGCGTCCTAAAGCGGGCTGAGGCTTTCTTT
J gene: TRBJ1-1
D gene: .
V gene: TRBV29-1
clone size: .

CDR3 protein: CASSDNNSNQPQHF
CDR3 DNA: TGTGCCAGTAGCGACAACAATAGCAATCAGCCCCAGCATTTT
J gene: TRBJ1-5
D gene: .
V gene: TRBV19
clone size: few